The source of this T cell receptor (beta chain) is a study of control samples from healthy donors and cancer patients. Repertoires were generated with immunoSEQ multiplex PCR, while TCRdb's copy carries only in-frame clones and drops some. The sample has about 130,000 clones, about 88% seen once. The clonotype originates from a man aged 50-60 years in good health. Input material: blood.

The CDR3 is CASSVRGTANTGELFF. The CDR3 region has the DNA TGTGCCAGCAGTGTGAGAGGGACAGCGAACACCGGGGAGCTGTTTTTT. The chain has TRBV6-4 and TRBJ2-2; TRBD1 aligns across 7 bases. The CDR3 has 16 amino acids. Losses at the gene ends were 4 bases for V and 0 bases for J; bases not matched to a gene: 5. Germline V CDR1 and CDR2: MRHNA, SNTAGT.